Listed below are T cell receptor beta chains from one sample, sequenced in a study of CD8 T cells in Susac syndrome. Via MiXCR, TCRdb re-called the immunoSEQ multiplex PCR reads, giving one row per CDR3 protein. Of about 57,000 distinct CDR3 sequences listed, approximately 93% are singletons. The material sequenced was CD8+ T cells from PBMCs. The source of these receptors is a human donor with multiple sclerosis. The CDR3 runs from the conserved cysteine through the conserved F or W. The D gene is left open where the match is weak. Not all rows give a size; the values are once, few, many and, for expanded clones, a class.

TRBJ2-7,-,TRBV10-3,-,TGTGCCATCAGTGAGTCGGGGACGGTATCCTACGAGCAGTACTTC,CAISESGTVSYEQYF
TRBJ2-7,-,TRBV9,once,TGTGCCAGCAGCGTAGAGGGGGGCGGTAGGGTCTACGAGCAGTACTTC,CASSVEGGGRVYEQYF
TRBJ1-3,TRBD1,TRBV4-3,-,TGCGCCAGCAGCCAAGAAACAGGGGGCGGAAACACCATATATTTT,CASSQETGGGNTIYF
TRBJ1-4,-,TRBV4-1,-,TGCGCCAGCAGCCCGGTTGGGGTCACGGTTGAAAAACTGTTTTTT,CASSPVGVTVEKLFF
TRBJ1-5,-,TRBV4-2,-,TGTGCCAGCAGCCAAGATCTTCAGAGTTGGCCCCAGCATTTT,CASSQDLQSWPQHF
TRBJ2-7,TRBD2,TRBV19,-,TGTGCCAGTAGTCCGGGACTACACGAGCAGTACTTC,CASSPGLHEQYF
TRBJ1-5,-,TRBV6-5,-,TGTGCCAGCAGTTACGGATTCCCCGACAGTAATCAGCCCCAGCATTTT,CASSYGFPDSNQPQHF
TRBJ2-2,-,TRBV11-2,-,TGTGCCAGCAGCCCTACCGGTCAGAAGAACACCGGGGAGCTGTTTTTT,CASSPTGQKNTGELFF
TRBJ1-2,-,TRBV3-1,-,TGTGCCAGCAGCCAAGAGGCCCTCCCGGACGTCTATGGCTACACCTTC,CASSQEALPDVYGYTF
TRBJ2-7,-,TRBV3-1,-,TGTGCCAGCAGCCAGACGTACGGGACTTTCGACTACGAGCAGTACTTC,CASSQTYGTFDYEQYF
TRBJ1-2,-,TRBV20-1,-,TGCAGTGCTAGAGATCGAAGTCAGCCCTATGGCTACACCTTC,CSARDRSQPYGYTF
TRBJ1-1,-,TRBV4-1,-,TGCGCCAGCAGCCAAGTGAGCAGGAACACTGAAGCTTTCTTT,CASSQVSRNTEAFF
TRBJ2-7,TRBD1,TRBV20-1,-,TGCAGTGCTAGACCTGTGACAGGGCCCTACGAGCAGTGCTTC,CSARPVTGPYEQCF
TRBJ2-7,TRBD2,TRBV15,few,TGTGCCACCAGCATGTGGACTAGCGGGGATTTCTACGAGCAGTACTTC,CATSMWTSGDFYEQYF
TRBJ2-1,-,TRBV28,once,TGTGCCAGCAGGGGTGTAGGAGGCGGAACCTACAATGAGCAGTTCTTC,CASRGVGGGTYNEQFF
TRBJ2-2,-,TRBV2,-,TGTGCCAGCCTCCTTCTGAACACCGGGGAGCTGTTTTTT,CASLLLNTGELFF
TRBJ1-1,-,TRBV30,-,TGTGCCTGGAGTGGGGCACCCGGACCGAAGTTAGTAGCTTTCTTT,CAWSGAPGPKLVAFF
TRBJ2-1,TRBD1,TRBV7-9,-,TGTGCCAGCAGCTTAGCGGGGACAGTGAATGAGCAGTTCTTC,CASSLAGTVNEQFF
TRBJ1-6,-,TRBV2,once,TGTGCCAGCAACCAAAGGGGAGGGCCCAGCTTTGGTTCACCCCTCCACTTT,CASNQRGGPSFGSPLHF
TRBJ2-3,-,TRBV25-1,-,TGTGCCAGCAGTGCCGGGACCCAGCGGATAGATACGCAGTATTTT,CASSAGTQRIDTQYF
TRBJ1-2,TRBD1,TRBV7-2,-,TGTGCCAGCAGCGGACGTCGGGACAGAATTACCTATGGCTACACCTTC,CASSGRRDRITYGYTF
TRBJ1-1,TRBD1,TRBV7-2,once,TGTGCCAGCAGCTTAGCGGGGACAGGGGAAGCTTTCTTT,CASSLAGTGEAFF
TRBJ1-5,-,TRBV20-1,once,TGCAGTGCTAGAGATCATGACAATCAGCCCCAGCATTTT,CSARDHDNQPQHF
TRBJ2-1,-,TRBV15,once,TGTGCCACCAGCAGAGTGGGTGATGGCTACAATGAGCAGTTCTTC,CATSRVGDGYNEQFF
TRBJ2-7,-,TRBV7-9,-,TGTGCCAGCAGCGCTCGGGTCTACGAGCAGTACTTC,CASSARVYEQYF
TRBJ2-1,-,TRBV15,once,TGTGCCACCGGGGACTCCTACAATGAGCAGTTCTTC,CATGDSYNEQFF
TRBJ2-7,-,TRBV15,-,TGTGCCACCCGTTTGGGCGGGGTGTTCGAGCAGTACTTC,CATRLGGVFEQYF